This is a list of T cell receptor beta chains from one sample in a study of control samples from healthy donors and cancer patients. Repertoires were generated with immunoSEQ multiplex PCR, while TCRdb's copy carries only in-frame clones and drops some. The sample consists of approximately 100,000 clones, around 84% of them appearing once. Sequencing was carried out using PBMCs. The receptors shown here come from a man aged 70-80 years with lung cancer. Both conserved end residues are part of each CDR3. A D gene is named only where the DNA matches it firmly. Expanded clones get a size class; other rows say once, few or many, or leave the size out.

-	15	TRBJ2-7	TRBV30	once	TGTGCCTGCTCCCCGGGGCGGGGGCAATCCTACGAGCAGTACTTC	CACSPGRGQSYEQYF
TRBD1	15	TRBJ1-2	TRBV9	-	TGTGCCAGCAGCGTAGCCGGGACAGGGTCGGATGGCTACACCTTC	CASSVAGTGSDGYTF
TRBD1	16	TRBJ1-5	TRBV5-5	-	TGTGCCAGCAGCCAACCCGGGACAGGGGGCAATCAGCCCCAGCATTTT	CASSQPGTGGNQPQHF
TRBD1	17	TRBJ1-1	TRBV18	-	TGTGCCAGCTCACGGCTGGGACAGGGGGCTTTGAACACTGAAGCTTTCTTT	CASSRLGQGALNTEAFF
TRBD2	16	TRBJ2-5	TRBV7-3	-	TGTGCCAGCAGCTTAATGGGTAGCGGGGACCAAGAGACCCAGTACTTC	CASSLMGSGDQETQYF
-	11	TRBJ1-1	TRBV27	-	TGTGCCAGCCAGAGCACAGGGGAAGCTTTCTTT	CASQSTGEAFF
-	15	TRBJ1-6	TRBV9	-	TGTGCCAGCAGCGTAGAGCCAAGGGGTGTTTCACCCCTCCACTTT	CASSVEPRGVSPLHF
TRBD2	14	TRBJ2-7	TRBV20-1	-	TGCAGTGCTAGTTTTAGCGGGGTATCCTTCGAGCAGTACTTC	CSASFSGVSFEQYF
-	14	TRBJ2-7	TRBV18	-	TGTGCCAGCTCACCACCGGGAGACTCCTACGAGCAGTACTTC	CASSPPGDSYEQYF
TRBD1	16	TRBJ2-3	TRBV6-5	-	TGTGCCAGCAGTTACCCCGGGACAGGGGGCACAGATACGCAGTATTTT	CASSYPGTGGTDTQYF
TRBD2	18	TRBJ2-2	TRBV9	-	TGTGCCAGCAGCTCTCGACTAGCGGGGGGATGGGACACCGGGGAGCTGTTTTTT	CASSSRLAGGWDTGELFF
TRBD1	16	TRBJ1-4	TRBV4-1	-	TGCGCCAGCAGCCAAGAGGGGACAGGCGGGTATGAAAAACTGTTTTTT	CASSQEGTGGYEKLFF
TRBD1	14	TRBJ2-3	TRBV5-1	-	TGCGCCAGCAGCTTCCCAGGGACAGGGACCACGCAGTATTTT	CASSFPGTGTTQYF
-	14	TRBJ2-1	TRBV7-9	few	TGTGCCAGCAGCGAATCCCCCTCAGTCCGGGAGCAGTTCTTC	CASSESPSVREQFF
TRBD1	13	TRBJ1-2	TRBV6-5	-	TGTGCCAGCAGGGACAGGTTGGTTCATGGCTACACCTTC	CASRDRLVHGYTF
-	11	TRBJ1-4	TRBV19	few	TGTGCCAGTAGTATGGGGGCTCGTCCGTTTTTT	CASSMGARPFF
TRBD1	14	TRBJ1-2	TRBV5-6	-	TGTGCCAGCAGCTTGGCAGGGGGCGCGTATGGCTACACCTTC	CASSLAGGAYGYTF
TRBD1	18	TRBJ1-1	TRBV5-1	-	TGCGCCAGCAGCTTGGGGGACAGACGGTTCGGGATGAACACTGAAGCTTTCTTT	CASSLGDRRFGMNTEAFF
TRBD1	16	TRBJ1-1	TRBV7-8	once	TGTGCCAGCAGCAGAGGGACAGCGGAGGGGGTTCGTGAAGCTTTCTTT	CASSRGTAEGVREAFF
TRBD1	15	TRBJ2-6	TRBV15	-	TGTGCCACCAGCGCAGGGGGCTCTGGGGCCAACGTCCTGACTTTC	CATSAGGSGANVLTF
TRBD2	15	TRBJ2-1	TRBV27	-	TGTGCCAGCAGTTTAAGCGGGGGGGCCCGTAATGAGCAGTTCTTC	CASSLSGGARNEQFF
-	13	TRBJ2-1	TRBV11-3	-	TGTGCCAGCAGCCCCTCCGACAGTAATGAGCAGTTCTTC	CASSPSDSNEQFF
-	16	TRBJ2-7	TRBV4-1	-	TGCGCCAGCAGCCAAGAGGTGGCCCTAAGGGGCTACGAGCAGTACTTC	CASSQEVALRGYEQYF
TRBD1	14	TRBJ2-7	TRBV6-5	-	TGTGCCAGCAGTTATGTGAGGGGGCGAAGCGAGCAGTACTTC	CASSYVRGRSEQYF
-	14	TRBJ2-1	TRBV5-1	-	TGCGCCAGCAGCTTGGATCCAGCGTCTCTACGGCAGTTCTTC	CASSLDPASLRQFF
-	14	TRBJ2-5	TRBV4-1	-	TGCGCCAGCAGCCCACAACCATTAGGGGAGACCCAGTACTTC	CASSPQPLGETQYF
-	13	TRBJ1-2	TRBV11-2	-	TGTGCCAGCAGCTCAGCGACTGGCTATGGCTACACCTTC	CASSSATGYGYTF
-	13	TRBJ2-3	TRBV7-3	-	TGTGCCAGCAGCTCGACTCCTACAGATACGCAGTATTTT	CASSSTPTDTQYF
-	15	TRBJ1-2	TRBV10-2	-	TGCGCCAGCAGTGAGTTCTCTAGTCAGGCCTCTGGCTACACCTTC	CASSEFSSQASGYTF
TRBD1	14	TRBJ1-1	TRBV5-4	-	TGTGCCAGCAGCTTGGGGGACAGCTGGACTGAAGCTTTCTTT	CASSLGDSWTEAFF
TRBD2	14	TRBJ2-7	TRBV6-5	-	TGTGCCAGCAGTTTAAGCGGGGGGGTAACCGAGCAGTACTTC	CASSLSGGVTEQYF
-	11	TRBJ2-3	TRBV30	-	TGTGCCTGGATCATATTCGGTACGCAGTATTTT	CAWIIFGTQYF
TRBD2	18	TRBJ2-2	TRBV19	-	TGTGCCAGTAGTATTCGCCTAGCGGGGGGGCCAGGGACCGGGGAGCTGTTTTTT	CASSIRLAGGPGTGELFF
-	15	TRBJ2-1	TRBV19	-	TGTGCCAGTACCCTTCGGGGCAGGGTAGGCAATGAGCAGTTCTTC	CASTLRGRVGNEQFF
TRBD1	15	TRBJ2-5	TRBV28	-	TGTGCCAGCAGTTTAGGGCAGGGGGCCCGAGAGACCCAGTACTTC	CASSLGQGARETQYF
-	14	TRBJ1-2	TRBV4-1	-	TGCGCCTCCTCAAACGACAGGCTCTTCTATGGCTACACCTTC	CASSNDRLFYGYTF
-	14	TRBJ1-2	TRBV29-1	-	TGCAGCGTCAACTCGGGAGGCCGGAGTGGAGGCTACACCTTC	CSVNSGGRSGGYTF
TRBD1	16	TRBJ2-7	TRBV23-1	-	TGCGCCAGCAGTCCCGGGACAGGGGGACCCTCCTACGAGCAGTACTTC	CASSPGTGGPSYEQYF
-	13	TRBJ1-1	TRBV30	-	TGTGCCTGGAGCCGGGCTCCGAACACTGAAGCTTTCTTT	CAWSRAPNTEAFF
TRBD1	16	TRBJ2-5	TRBV24-1	-	TGTGCCACCAGTGACCCCGGGACAGGGGTGGGTGAGACCCAGTACTTC	CATSDPGTGVGETQYF
-	15	TRBJ1-4	TRBV9	-	TGTGCCAGCAGCGTAGAGGAAGATTCTTATGAAAAACTGTTTTTT	CASSVEEDSYEKLFF
TRBD1	15	TRBJ2-7	TRBV6-5	-	TGTGCCAGCAACCTTCGGACAGGGGGCTCCTACGAGCAGTACTTC	CASNLRTGGSYEQYF